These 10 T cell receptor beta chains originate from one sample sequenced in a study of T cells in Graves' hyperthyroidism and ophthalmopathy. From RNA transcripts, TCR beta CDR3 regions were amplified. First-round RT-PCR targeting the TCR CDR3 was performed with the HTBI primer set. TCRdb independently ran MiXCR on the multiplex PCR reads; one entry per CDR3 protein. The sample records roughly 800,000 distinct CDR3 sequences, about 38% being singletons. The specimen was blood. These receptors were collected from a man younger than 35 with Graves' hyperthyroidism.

This chain's CDR3 is CATSGSGPGTQYF. The CDR3 bases are TGTGCCACCAGCGGGAGCGGGCCCGGGACCCAGTACTTC. The chain combines TRBV24-1 with TRBJ2-5, with D possibly being TRBD2 (6 bases). V lost 7 bases to trimming and J lost 7 bases, with 15 bases between them. Per the germline V gene, CDR1 is KGHDR and CDR2 is SFDVKD. The CDR3 has 13 residues.

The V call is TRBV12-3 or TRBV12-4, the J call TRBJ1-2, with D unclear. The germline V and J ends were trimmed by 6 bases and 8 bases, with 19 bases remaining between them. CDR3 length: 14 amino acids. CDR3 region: CASRALYYWEGYTF. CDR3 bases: TGTGCCAGCAGAGCCCTTTACTACTGGGAAGGCTACACCTTC.

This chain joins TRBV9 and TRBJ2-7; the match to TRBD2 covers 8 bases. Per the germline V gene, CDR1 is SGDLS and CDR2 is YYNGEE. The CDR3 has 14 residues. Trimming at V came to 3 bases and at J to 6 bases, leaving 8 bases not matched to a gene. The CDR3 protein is CASSAAGARTEQYF. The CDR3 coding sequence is TGTGCCAGCAGCGCAGCGGGAGCCCGGACCGAGCAGTACTTC.

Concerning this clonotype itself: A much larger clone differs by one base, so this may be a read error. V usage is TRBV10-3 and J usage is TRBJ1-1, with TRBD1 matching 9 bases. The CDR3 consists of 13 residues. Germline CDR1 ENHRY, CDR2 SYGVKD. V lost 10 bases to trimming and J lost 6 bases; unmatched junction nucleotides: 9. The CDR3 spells CATSWDRDAEAFF. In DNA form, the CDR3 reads TGTGCCACCTCTTGGGACAGGGACGCTGAAGCTTTCTTT.

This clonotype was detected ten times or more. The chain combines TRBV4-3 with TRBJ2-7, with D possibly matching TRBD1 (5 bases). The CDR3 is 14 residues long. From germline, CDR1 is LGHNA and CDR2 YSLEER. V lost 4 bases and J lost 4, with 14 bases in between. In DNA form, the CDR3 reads TGCGCCAGCAGCCTAAGCGCAGGGCAGTACGAGCAGTACTTC. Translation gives CASSLSAGQYEQYF.

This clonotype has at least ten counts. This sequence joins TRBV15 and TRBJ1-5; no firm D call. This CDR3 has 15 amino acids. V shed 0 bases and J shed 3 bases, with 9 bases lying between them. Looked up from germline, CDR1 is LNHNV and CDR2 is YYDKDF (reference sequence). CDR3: CATSREGSYNQPQHF. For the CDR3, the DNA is TGTGCCACCAGCAGAGAAGGGTCCTACAATCAGCCCCAGCATTTT. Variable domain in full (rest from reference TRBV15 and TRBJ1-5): DAMVIQNPRYQVTQFGKPVTLSCSQTLNHNVMYWYQQKSSQAPKLLFHYYDKDFNNEADTPDNFQSRRPNTSFCFLDIRSPGLGDTAMYLCATSREGSYNQPQHFGDGTRLSIL.

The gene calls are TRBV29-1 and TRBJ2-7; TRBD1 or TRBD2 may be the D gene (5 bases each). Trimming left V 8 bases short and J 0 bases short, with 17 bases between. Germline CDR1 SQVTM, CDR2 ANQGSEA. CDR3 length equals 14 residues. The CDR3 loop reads CSLARDLSSYEQYF. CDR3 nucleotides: TGCAGCCTTGCCCGGGACCTCAGCTCCTACGAGCAGTACTTC.

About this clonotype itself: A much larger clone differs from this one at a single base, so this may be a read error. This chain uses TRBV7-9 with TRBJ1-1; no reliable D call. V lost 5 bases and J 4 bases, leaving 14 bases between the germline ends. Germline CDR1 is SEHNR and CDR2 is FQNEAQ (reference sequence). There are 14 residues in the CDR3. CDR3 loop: CASSKSGIRTEAFF. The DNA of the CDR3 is TGTGCCAGCAGCAAGTCAGGTATTCGCACTGAAGCTTTCTTT.

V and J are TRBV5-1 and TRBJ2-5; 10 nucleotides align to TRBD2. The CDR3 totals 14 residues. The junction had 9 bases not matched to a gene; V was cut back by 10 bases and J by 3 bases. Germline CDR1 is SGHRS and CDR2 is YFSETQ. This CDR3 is CARESGGAKETQYF. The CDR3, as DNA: TGCGCCCGTGAGAGCGGGGGGGCTAAAGAGACCCAGTACTTC. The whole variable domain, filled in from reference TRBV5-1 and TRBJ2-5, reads KAGVTQTPRYLIKTRGQQVTLSCSPISGHRSVSWYQQTPGQGLQFLFEYFSETQRNKGNFPGRFSGRQFSNSRSEMNVSTLELGDSALYLCARESGGAKETQYFGPGTRLLVL.

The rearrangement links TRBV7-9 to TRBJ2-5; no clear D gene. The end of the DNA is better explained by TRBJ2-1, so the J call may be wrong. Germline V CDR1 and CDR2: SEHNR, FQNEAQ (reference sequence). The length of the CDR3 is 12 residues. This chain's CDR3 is CASSYAFDEQFF. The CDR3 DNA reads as TGTGCCAGCAGCTACGCGTTTGATGAGCAGTTCTTC.